The source of this T cell receptor (beta chain) is a study of identical twins. Overall study results and limits: The degree of excess twin sharing was weaker in beta out-of-frame sequences. Cross-sectional statistics underpinned the conclusions; the same donors were not followed.

A note on this clonotype: As yet, its antigen is unknown.

The CDR3 is made up of 15 amino acids. Trimming stripped 8 bases from V and 6 bases from J, with 19 bases between. CDR1 and CDR2 (germline): LNHDA, SQIVND (reference sequence). A single record per CDR3 protein comes from TCRdb applying MiXCR to the 5' RACE reads. The data contain about 280,000 distinct CDR3 sequences, about 8% of them singletons. In addition, the sample was reused for a study of yellow fever vaccine responses in identical twins.

The sequence came from a young woman in good health. The chain carries TRBV19 and TRBJ2-2; D is ambiguous. Sequenced: memory (CD45RO+) T cells sorted from blood. The CDR3: CASPSDLVASGELFF. As DNA, the CDR3 is TGTGCCAGTCCATCAGACCTAGTGGCTTCCGGGGAGCTGTTTTTT. Based on the CDR3 plus reference TRBV19 and TRBJ2-2, the full variable domain is DGGITQSPKYLFRKEGQNVTLSCEQNLNHDAMYWYRQDPGQGLRLIYYSQIVNDFQKGDIAEGYSVSREKKESFPLTVTSAQKNPTAFYLCASPSDLVASGELFFGEGSRLTVL.